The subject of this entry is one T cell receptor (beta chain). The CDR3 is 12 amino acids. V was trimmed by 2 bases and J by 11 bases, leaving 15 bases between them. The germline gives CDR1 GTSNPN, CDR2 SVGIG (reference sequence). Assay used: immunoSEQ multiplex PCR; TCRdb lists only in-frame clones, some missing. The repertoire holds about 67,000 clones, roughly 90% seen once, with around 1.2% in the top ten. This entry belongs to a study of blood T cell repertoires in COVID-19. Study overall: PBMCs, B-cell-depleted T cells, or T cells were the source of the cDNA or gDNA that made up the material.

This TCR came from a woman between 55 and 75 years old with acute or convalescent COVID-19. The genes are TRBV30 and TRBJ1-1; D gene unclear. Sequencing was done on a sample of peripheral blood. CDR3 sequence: CAWSLASGAAFF. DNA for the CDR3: TGTGCCTGGAGTCTGGCCTCGGGAGCCGCTTTCTTT.